Presented here are 18 T cell receptor beta chains from one specimen sequenced in a study of a mutant IDH1 vaccine in newly diagnosed glioma. The data were produced by immunoSEQ multiplex PCR, yet TCRdb's version contains in-frame clones alone and is incomplete. The data hold roughly 51,000 clones, with around 81% observed a single time. As to time point: week 5, during vaccination. One vaccine dose held 300 ug of mutant IDH1 20-mer peptide and came with topical imiquimod. No antigen is known for these receptors. The source material was PBMCs, sampled from a glioma patient whose treatment included an IDH1 peptide vaccine. The receptors here all came from a young man with glioma.

V usage is TRBV7-9 and J usage is TRBJ2-1; D call uncertain. Germline lookup yields CDR1 SEHNR and CDR2 FQNEAQ (reference sequence). CDR3 length: 13 amino acids. Between the trimmed V and J ends, which lost 2 bases and 8 bases, there was a span of 10 bases. The DNA for the CDR3 is TGTGCCAGCAGCTTATATATGGGCCATGAGCAGTTCTTC. This translates into CASSLYMGHEQFF.

V is TRBV6-5 and J is TRBJ1-3, with D hard to call. Germline CDR1 is MNHEY and CDR2 is SVGAGI. With 2 bases removed from V and 0 bases from J, the gap between germline ends came to 5 bases. This CDR3 region has 14 residues. Written as DNA, the CDR3 is TGTGCCAGCAGTTACGAGCGCTCTGGAAACACCATATATTTT. Translation gives CASSYERSGNTIYF.

The chain has TRBV7-9 and TRBJ1-1; 7 bases map to TRBD1. CDR1 SEHNR and CDR2 FQNEAQ come from the germline V gene (reference sequence). The CDR3 consists of 18 residues. The ends lost 1 base at V and 4 bases at J; junction bases unmatched: 15. For the CDR3, the DNA is TGTGCCAGCAGCTTAGGTCCCCCCAACAGGGGAGTAGTCACTGAAGCTTTCTTT. This sequence encodes CASSLGPPNRGVVTEAFF.

The chain employs TRBV5-1 and TRBJ1-3, with 7 bases that match TRBD1. CDR3 length: 15 amino acids. After removal of 0 bases from V and 4 bases from J, the junction contained 4 bases not matched to a gene. Germline lookup yields CDR1 SGHRS and CDR2 YFSETQ. CDR3 region: CASSLEGAPGNTIYF. As DNA, the CDR3 is TGCGCCAGCAGCTTGGAGGGGGCGCCGGGAAACACCATATATTTT.

Written as DNA, the CDR3 is TGTGCCAGCTCACCACCAGGAAGCAGGGGTCTAAACGAGCAGTACTTC. Its translation: CASSPPGSRGLNEQYF. J is TRBJ2-7 and V is TRBV18; TRBD1 is a possible D gene (6 bases). Germline values: CDR1 KGHSH, CDR2 LQKENI. V lost 0 bases, J lost 5 bases, and 17 bases lay in between. This CDR3 region has 16 residues.

The V gene is TRBV5-1, the J gene TRBJ1-1, with TRBD1 matching over 7 bases. V was clipped by 4 bases and J by 1 base; unmatched bases: 7. Germline CDR1 SGHRS, CDR2 YFSETQ. The length of the CDR3 is 15 residues. The chain's CDR3 is CASSRTGAENTEAFF. The CDR3 DNA is TGCGCCAGCAGCAGAACAGGGGCAGAGAACACTGAAGCTTTCTTT.

This sequence joins TRBV6-6 and TRBJ2-7; tentative D call: TRBD1 (6 bases). The CDR3 has 15 amino acids. V was trimmed by 2 bases and J by 2 bases, leaving 13 bases between them. Germline V gene sequence: CDR1 MNHNY, CDR2 SVGAGI (reference sequence). The CDR3 spells CASSYHRDNTYEQYF. CDR3 DNA sequence: TGTGCCAGCAGTTACCACCGGGACAACACCTACGAGCAGTACTTC.

The V gene is TRBV9, the J gene TRBJ2-5, with D perhaps assigned TRBD1 or TRBD2 (5 bases each). Trimming pared 3 bases from V and 3 bases from J, leaving 18 bases between. Germline CDR1 reads SGDLS; CDR2 reads YYNGEE. This CDR3 has 16 amino acids. CDR3 nucleotides: TGTGCCAGCAGCGGGGTCGAGGGGACGTTAGAAGAGACCCAGTACTTC. Protein product: CASSGVEGTLEETQYF.

This sequence joins TRBV28 and TRBJ1-2; TRBD1 is a possible D gene (5 bases). Germline lookup yields CDR1 MDHEN and CDR2 SYDVKM. The CDR3 extends over 15 amino acids. Trimming pared 3 bases from V and 6 bases from J, leaving 17 bases between. CDR3 DNA: TGTGCCAGCAGTTTTGTAGGGGTGAATGTCCATGGCTACACCTTC. It specifies CASSFVGVNVHGYTF.

This chain uses TRBV4-1 with TRBJ2-1; 10 nucleotides line up with TRBD1. The CDR3 loop spans 16 amino acids. Looked up from germline, CDR1 is MGHRA and CDR2 is YSYEKL. Trimming removed 0 bases from V and 5 bases from J; junction bases left unmatched: 4. The CDR3 region has the DNA TGCGCCAGCAGCCAAGAGGGACAGGGGATGGACAATGAGCAGTTCTTC. Protein product: CASSQEGQGMDNEQFF.

In this sample, this clone turned up a few times. The genes are TRBV6-6 and TRBJ1-6; D unclear. The CDR3 is 13 residues long. V was trimmed by 5 bases and J by 7 bases, leaving 9 bases between them. Germline lookup yields CDR1 MNHNY and CDR2 SVGAGI (reference sequence). In DNA, the CDR3 is TGTGCCAGCAGTCCCCGCGGAAATTCACCCCTCCACTTT. This translates into CASSPRGNSPLHF.

V is TRBV9 and J is TRBJ1-1; 11 bases line up with TRBD1. CDR3 length: 14 residues. V trimming: 4 bases; J trimming: 7 bases; junction bases outside the gene matches: 6. Germline-derived CDR1 and CDR2 are SGDLS and YYNGEE. The CDR3 DNA reads TGTGCCAGCAGCACCCGGGACAGGGGGGTTGAAGCTTTCTTT. Protein sequence: CASSTRDRGVEAFF.

The chain is built from TRBV7-8 and TRBJ2-1, with 7 bases fitting TRBD2. This CDR3 comprises 16 residues. The germline V gene encodes CDR1 SGHVS and CDR2 FQNEAQ. Trimming at V came to 0 bases and at J to 5 bases, leaving 7 bases not matched to a gene. The CDR3 reads CASSLAAGESDNEQFF. The CDR3 DNA follows: TGTGCCAGCAGCTTAGCGGCGGGGGAGAGCGACAATGAGCAGTTCTTC.

This sequence joins TRBV28 and TRBJ1-5; 9 bases are a match to TRBD1. The CDR3 runs 14 residues. Germline CDR1 is MDHEN and CDR2 is SYDVKM. With 4 bases clipped from V and 6 bases from J, the junction kept 4 bases outside the gene matches. Written as DNA, the CDR3 is TGTGCCAGCAGTTCCGGGACAGGGACTCAGCCCCAGCATTTT. This encodes CASSSGTGTQPQHF.

The V call is TRBV5-4, the J call TRBJ2-5; tentatively, D is TRBD2 (5 bases). V lost 1 base and J 5 bases, leaving 15 bases between the germline ends. CDR1 SGHNT and CDR2 YYREEE come from the germline V gene (reference sequence). The CDR3 sequence is 15 residues long. CDR3 nucleotide sequence: TGTGCCAGCAGCTTGAATGGCCAGGCGGGCGAGACCCAGTACTTC. Translating gives CASSLNGQAGETQYF.

This clone was observed a few times. This chain joins TRBV7-9 and TRBJ1-2, with D perhaps TRBD1 (6 bases). The CDR3 loop spans 15 amino acids. Per the germline V gene, CDR1 is SEHNR and CDR2 is FQNEAQ (reference sequence). Trimming removed 1 base from V and 2 bases from J, with 11 bases in between. The DNA for the CDR3 is TGTGCCAGCAGCTTAGGAGGGGGGCTGAACTATGGCTACACCTTC. This encodes CASSLGGGLNYGYTF.

The gene calls are TRBV5-1 and TRBJ1-5; a weak D match, TRBD1 (6 bases). The germline gives CDR1 SGHRS, CDR2 YFSETQ. Trimming removed 4 bases from V and 7 bases from J, with 18 bases in between. The CDR3 is made up of 15 amino acids. The DNA for the CDR3 is TGCGCCAGCAGCCCGTGGGGGGCGTCTGGACAGCCCCAGCATTTT. Its protein product is CASSPWGASGQPQHF.

This clone was seen a few times. The chain combines TRBV2 with TRBJ2-4; 7 bases agree with TRBD2. V shed 4 bases, J shed 8 bases, and the junction held 8 bases outside the gene matches. Germline V lookup: CDR1 SNHLY, CDR2 FYNNEI. The CDR3 spans 14 residues. The CDR3 nucleotides read TGTGCCAGCAGTGTACTAGCGACGGAGGACATTCAGTACTTC. Protein product: CASSVLATEDIQYF.